This T cell receptor (beta chain) was obtained from a study of T cells after yellow fever vaccination. Background on the study: SMART-Seq v4 Ultra Low Input prepared libraries from low-cell fractions. Study findings and constraints: Researchers cautioned that FACS-sorted repertoires could harbor abundant clonotypes contaminating from the bulk population. Reappearance after the booster was seen for most primary-vaccination clones, at 95% to 96% CD4 and 75% to 90% CD8.

Generation of TCR cDNA used 5'RACE template switching (which added a universal primer site and UMIs). Each CDR3 protein is one row after TCRdb ran MiXCR on the 5' RACE reads. Here the sample spans approximately 170,000 distinct CDR3 sequences, more than 9.5% being singletons. This clonotype was counted between two and nine times. Its antigen is not known. V lost 1 base, J lost 0 bases, and 6 bases stayed unmatched. The germline V gene encodes CDR1 SQVTM and CDR2 ANQGSEA. The CDR3 is 17 residues long. The source is a man aged 18 to 29 who received the YFV17D yellow fever vaccine. The rearrangement uses TRBV29-1 and TRBJ2-1, with 10 bases aligning to TRBD2. The source material was CD8+ T cells sorted from PBMCs, sampled 15 days after the yellow fever booster vaccination. Here the CDR3 DNA reads TGCAGCGTTGAAGTGACTAGCGGGTTTGGCTCCTACAATGAGCAGTTCTTC. It yields the protein CSVEVTSGFGSYNEQFF.